Below, 22 T cell receptor beta chains from the same sample are listed, as sequenced in a study of T-cell reconstitution after alpha-beta-depleted transplantation in children (TCRdb year 2016). This specimen's treatment or condition label, interpreted: allogeneic hematopoietic cell transplantation with graft depleted of TCRalphabeta T cells and CD19 B cells. Libraries were prepared through PCR. The reads were generated on an Illumina HiSeq 2500. To normalize quantification of the TCRbeta repertoire, the TCR libraries were built with molecular barcoding that relied on unique molecular identifiers. TCRdb ran its own pipeline on the public reads, namely fastp trimming at Q25 and MiXCR clone calling, and kept in-frame beta chains. For every CDR3 protein sequence, its rows merge into one entry that carries the most common genes and DNA. Present in this sample are approximately 130,000 distinct CDR3 sequences, roughly 9% of which were seen just once. The top ten hold about 24% of the sample.

Sequenced here: PBMCs, mostly from graft donor cells, sampled 180 days after TCRalphabeta/CD19-depleted stem cell transplant. Every receptor here comes from a girl in the first two years of life who had a stem cell transplant for combined immunodeficiency, so the T cells may come from the graft donor.

The genes are TRBV24-1 and TRBJ2-1; D possibly corresponds to TRBD2 (6 bases). Looked up from germline, CDR1 is KGHDR and CDR2 is SFDVKD. V gave up 5 bases and J gave up 0 bases, with 10 bases separating them. The CDR3 runs to 15 residues. CDR3 DNA: TGTGCCACCAGTGCTCCGGGGGACTCCTACAATGAGCAGTTCTTC. This translates into CATSAPGDSYNEQFF.

The gene calls are TRBV12-3 or TRBV12-4 and TRBJ2-4; TRBD1 agrees at 11 bases. The trim removed 3 bases at V and 6 bases at J, leaving 7 bases unmatched. CDR3 length: 16 residues. Here the CDR3 reads CASSFPRDRGRNIQYF. The CDR3 nucleotides are TGTGCCAGCAGTTTCCCCCGGGACAGGGGGAGAAACATTCAGTACTTC.

This clonotype was detected a few times. The rearrangement uses TRBV20-1 and TRBJ2-4; D gene uncertain. V dropped 6 bases and J dropped 0 bases, with 15 bases sitting between them. The CDR3 has 15 amino acids. CDR1 is DFQATT, CDR2 SNEGSKA, per germline (reference sequence). The CDR3 DNA is TGCAGTGCATGGCAGGAGCCACTAGCCAAAAACATTCAGTACTTC. The encoded protein is CSAWQEPLAKNIQYF.

This clonotype was counted many times. DNA for the CDR3: TGCGCCAGCAGCTTGGCCCTACAGGTCGGGGAGCTGTTTTTT. It encodes CASSLALQVGELFF. The genes are TRBV5-1 and TRBJ2-2; tentative D call: TRBD1 (5 bases). The germline V gene encodes CDR1 SGHRS and CDR2 YFSETQ. The CDR3 covers 14 residues. Trimming shortened V by 0 bases and J by 7 bases, and 10 bases separated the two germline ends.

The sample holds a few counts of this clonotype. The chain carries TRBV7-3 and TRBJ2-1; D might be TRBD2 (6 bases). The CDR3 sequence is 14 residues long. Germline CDR1 reads SGHTA; CDR2 reads FQGTGA. V gave up 6 bases and J gave up 3 bases, with 12 bases separating them. As DNA, the CDR3 is TGTGCCAGCAGTTCGAGCGGGCTCTACAATGAGCAGTTCTTC. Protein: CASSSSGLYNEQFF.

The rearrangement uses TRBV7-3 and TRBJ2-3, with a possible D match to TRBD2 (6 bases). The germline V and J ends were trimmed by 2 bases and 1 base, with 19 bases remaining between them. Germline CDR1 SGHTA, CDR2 FQGTGA. The length of the CDR3 is 18 residues. DNA for the CDR3: TGTGCCAGCAGCTTAGTCGGCCCGTCGGGAGTGGGCACAGATACGCAGTATTTT. Translation: CASSLVGPSGVGTDTQYF. Full variable domain (missing parts from reference TRBV7-3 and TRBJ2-3): GAGVSQTPSNKVTEKGKYVELRCDPISGHTALYWYRQSLGQGPEFLIYFQGTGAADDSGLPNDRFFAVRPEGSVSTLKIQRTERGDSAVYLCASSLVGPSGVGTDTQYFGPGTRLTVL.

This clonotype came up a few times. The CDR3 region has the DNA TGCAGCGTTGGTTTACCGGAGGCGAACACCGGGGAGCTGTTTTTT. Translated: CSVGLPEANTGELFF. This chain connects TRBV29-1 to TRBJ2-2; maybe TRBD2 (5 bases). Germline loops: CDR1 SQVTM, CDR2 ANQGSEA. The CDR3 contains 15 residues. The V and J ends lost 4 bases and 0 bases respectively, with 12 bases between them.

The chain carries TRBV7-6 and TRBJ2-3; D is uncertain. Germline assignment: CDR1 SGHVS and CDR2 FNYEAQ. The CDR3 length is 15 residues. The V gene lost 4 bases and the J gene lost 1 base, with 12 bases spanning the gap. CDR3 loop: CASSSDIWGTDTQYF. The CDR3 DNA reads as TGTGCCAGCAGCTCCGATATTTGGGGCACAGATACGCAGTATTTT.

This clonotype was counted only a few times. The chain couples TRBV20-1 to TRBJ2-7; no clear D. The germline CDR1 and CDR2 sequences are DFQATT and SNEGSKA (reference sequence). Trimming removed 6 bases at V and 9 bases at J, with 15 bases between. The CDR3 spans 11 residues. CDR3 nucleotide sequence: TGCAGTGCGGCCGAGGTCGCGGTGCAGTACTTC. Translated: CSAAEVAVQYF.

The chain couples TRBV29-1 to TRBJ2-1, with D possibly matching TRBD2 (7 bases). Trimming pared 7 bases from V and 2 bases from J, leaving 21 bases between. The germline CDR1 and CDR2 sequences are SQVTM and ANQGSEA. CDR3 length: 16 amino acids. The CDR3 sequence: CSALMRGGAPYNEQFF. As DNA, the CDR3 is TGCAGCGCCCTGATGAGGGGGGGGGCCCCCTACAATGAGCAGTTCTTC.

This clonotype showed up just a few times. The gene calls are TRBV5-1 and TRBJ2-2; D is possibly TRBD2 (6 bases). The germline V and J ends were trimmed by 0 bases and 4 bases, with 10 bases remaining between them. Germline CDR1 SGHRS, CDR2 YFSETQ. The CDR3 length is 15 residues. Written as DNA, the CDR3 is TGCGCCAGCAGCTTGGTCGGGGAGGCCACCGGGGAGCTGTTTTTT. This translates into CASSLVGEATGELFF.

This clonotype was seen only a few times. V and J are TRBV7-2 and TRBJ2-7; 8 bases line up with TRBD1. The CDR3 extends over 15 amino acids. V lost 6 bases and J lost 4; bases outside the gene matches: 11. Germline V gene data show CDR1 as SGHTA and CDR2 as FQGNSA. CDR3 nucleotides: TGTGCCAGCAGTCTAGTGGGACAGGCGTCATACGAGCAGTACTTC. Its translation: CASSLVGQASYEQYF.

This clonotype was seen repeatedly, ten times or more. The chain recombines TRBV7-6 with TRBJ1-2, with D possibly TRBD1 on 5 matching bases. Germline V gene sequence: CDR1 SGHVS, CDR2 FNYEAQ. Trimming removed 1 base at V and 6 bases at J, with 18 bases between. The CDR3 covers 16 residues. The CDR3 coding sequence is TGTGCCAGCAGCTTAGTTGCAGGGAAACTATTGAATGGCTACACCTTC. Its protein product is CASSLVAGKLLNGYTF.

This clonotype was seen a few times. The chain is built from TRBV10-3 and TRBJ1-4, with unresolved D. The CDR3 covers 14 residues. Trimming shortened V by 0 bases and J by 5 bases, and 7 bases separated the two germline ends. CDR1 and CDR2 from the germline V gene are ENHRY and SYGVKD. The CDR3 nucleotides are TGTGCCATCAGTGAGTCAGGTGGCAATGAAAAACTGTTTTTT. Its translation: CAISESGGNEKLFF.

This clonotype was observed a few times. V gene TRBV20-1 combines with J gene TRBJ1-2; 9 nucleotides match TRBD1. The germline CDR1 and CDR2 sequences are DFQATT and SNEGSKA (reference sequence). The length of the CDR3 is 13 residues. J lost 7 bases, V lost 2 bases, and 5 bases had no gene match. The CDR3 protein is CSARITGGRGYTF. The CDR3 DNA reads as TGCAGTGCTAGAATCACAGGGGGCCGTGGCTACACCTTC.

V usage is TRBV27 and J usage is TRBJ1-6; TRBD1 matches at 8 bases. The CDR3 consists of 16 residues. Trimming at V came to 5 bases and at J to 8 bases, leaving 11 bases not matched to a gene. CDR1 is MNHEY and CDR2 is SMNVEV in the germline V gene (reference sequence). In DNA form, the CDR3 reads TGTGCCAGCAGTCCGGGGGACAGGCTCATTTATTCACCCCTCCACTTT. This translates into CASSPGDRLIYSPLHF.

This clonotype was seen at least ten times. The chain links TRBV5-1 to TRBJ2-1; the match to TRBD1 covers 8 bases. The germline V gene encodes CDR1 SGHRS and CDR2 YFSETQ. V was pared by 5 bases and J by 5 bases, with 6 bases of the junction left unmatched. This CDR3 has 14 amino acids. The CDR3 region is CASSRQGPNNEQFF. CDR3 in DNA: TGCGCCAGCAGTAGACAGGGGCCCAACAATGAGCAGTTCTTC.

V and J are TRBV7-8 and TRBJ2-3; D is perhaps TRBD1 or TRBD2 (5 bases each). There are 17 residues in the CDR3. Germline CDR1 SGHVS, CDR2 FQNEAQ. V was shortened by 5 bases and J by 0 bases, with 18 bases between the two germline ends. The CDR3 region is CASSTPGPSMSTDTQYF. CDR3 nucleotide sequence: TGTGCCAGCAGCACACCGGGGCCCTCCATGAGCACAGATACGCAGTATTTT.

This chain links TRBV5-1 with TRBJ2-5; 9 nucleotides match TRBD2. CDR1 is SGHRS and CDR2 is YFSETQ in the germline V gene. This CDR3 contains 14 residues. J gave up 4 bases and V 3 bases, and 4 bases lay outside the gene matches. This CDR3 reads CASSSLRGGETQYF. CDR3 coding DNA: TGCGCCAGCAGCTCCCTGCGGGGGGGAGAGACCCAGTACTTC.

This clonotype was seen many times. The J gene is TRBJ1-2, the V gene TRBV5-4; 10 nucleotides agree with TRBD1. V shed 0 bases and J 3 bases; nucleotides not matched to a gene: 5. Germline CDR1 and CDR2: SGHNT and YYREEE (reference sequence). CDR3 length equals 16 residues. The CDR3 nucleotides read TGTGCCAGCAGCTTGGCGACAGGGGGCTTGGACTATGGCTACACCTTC. It is translated as CASSLATGGLDYGYTF.

The sample holds a few counts of this clonotype. This chain connects TRBV7-3 to TRBJ2-1; D unresolved. Trimming removed 1 base from V and 0 bases from J, with 7 bases in between. Germline V gene lookup returns CDR1 SGHTA and CDR2 FQGTGA. CDR3 size: 15 residues. As DNA, the CDR3 is TGTGCCAGCAGCTTAAGGTCTGCCTCCTACAATGAGCAGTTCTTC. Its protein is CASSLRSASYNEQFF.

This clonotype was seen only a few times. This chain uses TRBV29-1 with TRBJ2-5; the D is unclear. Trimming took off 4 bases at V and 5 bases at J, with 14 bases between the two ends. Per germline, CDR1 SQVTM and CDR2 ANQGSEA. The CDR3 has 13 amino acids. The CDR3: CSVGLRLRETQYF. The DNA of the CDR3 is TGCAGCGTTGGTCTGCGACTCCGGGAGACCCAGTACTTC.